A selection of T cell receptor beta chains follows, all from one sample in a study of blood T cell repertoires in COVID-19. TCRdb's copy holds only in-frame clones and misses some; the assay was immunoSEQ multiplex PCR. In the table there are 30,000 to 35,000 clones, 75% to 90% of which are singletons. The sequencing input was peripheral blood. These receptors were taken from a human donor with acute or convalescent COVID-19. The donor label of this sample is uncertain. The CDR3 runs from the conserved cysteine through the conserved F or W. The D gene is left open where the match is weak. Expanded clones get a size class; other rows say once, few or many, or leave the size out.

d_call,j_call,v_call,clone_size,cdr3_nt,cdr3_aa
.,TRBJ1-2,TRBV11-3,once,TGTGCCAGCAGCTTAGAAGGAAGGTCAGGCGACTATGGCTACACCTTC,CASSLEGRSGDYGYTF
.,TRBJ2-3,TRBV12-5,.,TGTGCTAGTGGTCCCCCACAGGGGGGGGGCAATACGCAGTATTTT,CASGPPQGGGNTQYF
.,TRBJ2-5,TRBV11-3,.,TGTGCCAGCAGCTTAGCGGGAATGGGGTACCAAGAGACCCAGTACTTC,CASSLAGMGYQETQYF
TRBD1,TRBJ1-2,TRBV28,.,TGTGCCAGCCTTTCGGAAGGTTTCCGGACAGGGGGCATTTGGTATGGCTACACCTTC,CASLSEGFRTGGIWYGYTF
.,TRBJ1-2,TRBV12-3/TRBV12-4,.,TGTGCCAGCAGTTCAGCAGGGGCGGGCTACACCTTC,CASSSAGAGYTF
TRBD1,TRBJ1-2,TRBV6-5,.,TGTGCCAGCAGTCCAGGACAGGCACATGGCTACACCTTC,CASSPGQAHGYTF
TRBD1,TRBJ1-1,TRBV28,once,TGTGCCAGCAGTCCCCAGGGGGCCCCCGTAAACACTGAAGCTTTCTTT,CASSPQGAPVNTEAFF
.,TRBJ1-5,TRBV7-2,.,TGTGCCAGCAGTATAGGGGTAGGTCGCAATCAGCCCCAGCATTTT,CASSIGVGRNQPQHF
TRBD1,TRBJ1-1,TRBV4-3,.,TGCGCCAGCAGCCAAGTTCTTAGGACAGGGGAGGACACTGAAGCTTTCTTT,CASSQVLRTGEDTEAFF
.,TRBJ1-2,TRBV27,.,TGTGCCAGCCATGGGAGGGGGTCTTACTATGGCTACACCTTC,CASHGRGSYYGYTF
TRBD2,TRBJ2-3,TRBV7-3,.,TGTGCCAGCAGCCCCTCCGGACTAGCGGGAGTAGATACGCAGTATTTT,CASSPSGLAGVDTQYF
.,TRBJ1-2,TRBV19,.,TGTGCCAGTAGTTCGGACAGTCCCCATGGCTACACCTTC,CASSSDSPHGYTF
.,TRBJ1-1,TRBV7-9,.,TGTGCCAGCAGCTTAGCGTCCGGGGGAAGCACTGAAGCTTTCTTT,CASSLASGGSTEAFF
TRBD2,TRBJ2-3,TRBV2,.,TGTGCCAGCTTTTTACTAGCGGGGGGCCGGGCAGATACGCAGTATTTT,CASFLLAGGRADTQYF
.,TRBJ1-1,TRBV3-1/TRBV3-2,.,TGTGCCAGCAGCCAAGCGGGGGGGAGCGGGACTGAAGCTTTCTTT,CASSQAGGSGTEAFF
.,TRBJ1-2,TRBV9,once,TGTGCCAGCAGCGTAGCTGGGGGGGCGGACTATGGCTACACCTTC,CASSVAGGADYGYTF
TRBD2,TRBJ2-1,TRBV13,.,TGTGCCAGCAGCTTATCGGTGGGAGGGCAGCGGGAGGGCTCCTACAATGAGCAGTTCTTC,CASSLSVGGQREGSYNEQFF
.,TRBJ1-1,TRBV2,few,TGTGCCAGCAGTATCACAGAAAACACTGAAGCTTTCTTT,CASSITENTEAFF
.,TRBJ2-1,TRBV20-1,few,TGCAGTGCTAGAGGTCAAAATGAGCAGTTCTTC,CSARGQNEQFF
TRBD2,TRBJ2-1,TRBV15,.,TGTGCCACCAGCAGACCCCGGGGACTAGCGGGAGTCTCCTACAATGAGCAGTTCTTC,CATSRPRGLAGVSYNEQFF
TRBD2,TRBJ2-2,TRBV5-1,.,TGCGCCAGCCGACTAGCCAACACCGGGGAGCTGTTTTTT,CASRLANTGELFF
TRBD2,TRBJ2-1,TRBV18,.,TGTGCCAGCTCGCGGCTAGCGGGAGGCGGGGATGAGCAGTTCTTC,CASSRLAGGGDEQFF
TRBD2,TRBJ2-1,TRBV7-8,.,TGTGCCAGCAGCTTAGCGACTAGCGGGGTTCGCAACAATGAGCAGTTCTTC,CASSLATSGVRNNEQFF
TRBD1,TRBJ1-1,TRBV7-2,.,TGTGCCAGCAGCTCCGACAGGGGGTCAGCTTTCTTT,CASSSDRGSAFF
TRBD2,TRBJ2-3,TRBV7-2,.,TGTGCCAGCAGCACGGGACTAGCGGGAGTCACAGATACGCAGTATTTT,CASSTGLAGVTDTQYF
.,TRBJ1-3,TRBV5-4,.,TGTGCCAGCAGCTACGGACAGCCCTACTCTGGAAACACCATATATTTT,CASSYGQPYSGNTIYF
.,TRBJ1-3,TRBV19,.,TGTGCCAGTAGTCCGGACACGATTGGAAACACCATATATTTT,CASSPDTIGNTIYF
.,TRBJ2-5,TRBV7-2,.,TGTGCCAGCAGCGAGCGTGCTAGTCAAGAGACCCAGTACTTC,CASSERASQETQYF
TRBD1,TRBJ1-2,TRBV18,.,TGTGCCAGCTCCCCAGAAGGGGGCGGGTATGGCTACACCTTC,CASSPEGGGYGYTF
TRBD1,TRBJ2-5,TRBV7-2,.,TGTGCCAGCAGCCACACCGGGACAGGGGGGGAGACCCAGTACTTC,CASSHTGTGGETQYF
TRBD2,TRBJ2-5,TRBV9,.,TGTGCCAGCAGCGTAGGTTCTAGCGGGGCACAAGAGACCCAGTACTTC,CASSVGSSGAQETQYF
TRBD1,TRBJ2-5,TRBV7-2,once,TGTGCCAGCAGCTTACTTTCGACAGGGGCAGAGACCCAGTACTTC,CASSLLSTGAETQYF